This TCR beta chain was documented in a study of a mutant IDH1 vaccine in newly diagnosed glioma. Study context: Radiotherapy alone preceded vaccination by 4-6 weeks; alternatively, vaccination started with temozolomide cycles.

Time point indicated: week 23, last vaccination. All doses held 300 ug of mutant IDH1 20-mer peptide, with topical imiquimod. The donors had new WHO grade 3 or 4 astrocytomas; these were IDH1-mutant and ATRX-lost. The CDR3 is made up of 13 amino acids. Between the trimmed V and J ends, which lost 4 bases and 7 bases, there was a span of 14 bases. From germline, CDR1 is SGHNT and CDR2 YYREEE (reference sequence). Only in-frame clones appear in the TCRdb table, and some are missing; sequencing was by immunoSEQ multiplex PCR. The sample has about 44,000 clones, around 93% seen once. In its sample, this clone was seen once. Its antigen is not identified.

The chain uses TRBV5-4 and TRBJ1-1, with D possibly being TRBD1 (6 bases). The sample in question was PBMCs, obtained from a glioma patient whose treatment included an IDH1 peptide vaccine. This sequence was found in a middle-aged man with glioma. CDR3 sequence reads: CASSGRDRFEAFF. DNA for the CDR3: TGTGCCAGCAGCGGGCGTGACAGGTTTGAAGCTTTCTTT.